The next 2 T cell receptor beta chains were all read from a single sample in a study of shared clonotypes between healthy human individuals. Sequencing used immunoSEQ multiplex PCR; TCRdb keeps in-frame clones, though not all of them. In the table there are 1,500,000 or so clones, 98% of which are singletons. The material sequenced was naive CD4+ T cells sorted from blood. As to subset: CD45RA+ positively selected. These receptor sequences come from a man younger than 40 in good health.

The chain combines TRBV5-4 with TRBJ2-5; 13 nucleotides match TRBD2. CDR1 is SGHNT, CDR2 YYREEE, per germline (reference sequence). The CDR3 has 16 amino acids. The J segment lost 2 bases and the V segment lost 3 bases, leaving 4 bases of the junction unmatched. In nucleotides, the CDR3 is TGTGCCAGCAGCTCCACTAGCGGGAGGGCTCAAGAGACCCAGTACTTC. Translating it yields CASSSTSGRAQETQYF. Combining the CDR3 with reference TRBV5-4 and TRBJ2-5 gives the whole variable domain ETGVTQSPTHLIKTRGQQVTLRCSSQSGHNTVSWYQQALGQGPQFIFQYYREEENGRGNFPPRFSGLQFPNYSSELNVNALELDDSALYLCASSSTSGRAQETQYFGPGTRLLVL.

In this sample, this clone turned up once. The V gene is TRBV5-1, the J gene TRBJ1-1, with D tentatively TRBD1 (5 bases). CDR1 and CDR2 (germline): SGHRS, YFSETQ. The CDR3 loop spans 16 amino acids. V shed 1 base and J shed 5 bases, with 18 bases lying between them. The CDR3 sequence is CASSLKARGDRTEAFF. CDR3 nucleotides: TGCGCCAGCAGCTTGAAAGCCCGGGGGGATCGGACTGAAGCTTTCTTT.